Presented here are 6 T cell receptor beta chains from one specimen sequenced in a study of blood T cells in healthy people across ages. Then a second PCR, running roughly 6 to 11 cycles, was carried out with a sample-barcoded 5' primer and a J-beta primer mix. Via MiXCR, TCRdb re-called the 5' RACE reads, giving one row per CDR3 protein. This table has just under 900,000 distinct CDR3 sequences, 29% appearing once. The sequencing input was blood. All receptors derive from a woman aged 80 or older in good health.

This clonotype was seen ten or more times. The rearrangement joins TRBV6-5 to TRBJ2-3; 12 nucleotides agree with TRBD2. Looked up from germline, CDR1 is MNHEY and CDR2 is SVGAGI. With 5 bases clipped from V and 5 bases from J, the junction kept 8 bases outside the gene matches. The CDR3 covers 16 residues. The CDR3 spells CASSNPGLAGKDTQYF. The CDR3 bases are TGTGCCAGCAGTAACCCTGGACTAGCGGGAAAAGATACGCAGTATTTT.

This clonotype was seen only a few times. The rearrangement uses TRBV7-2 and TRBJ1-2, with D possibly TRBD1 on 6 matching bases. V was pared by 1 base and J by 5 bases, with 14 bases between. Germline lookup yields CDR1 SGHTA and CDR2 FQGNSA. This CDR3 contains 15 residues. CDR3: CASSLGVTGFYGYTF. The CDR3 DNA sequence: TGTGCCAGCAGCTTAGGGGTAACAGGGTTTTATGGCTACACCTTC.

V gene TRBV7-2 combines with J gene TRBJ1-2, with a possible D match to TRBD1 (6 bases). Trimming left V 4 bases short and J 8 bases short, with 14 bases between. Germline-derived CDR1 and CDR2 are SGHTA and FQGNSA. The CDR3 consists of 13 residues. The CDR3 nucleotides are TGTGCCAGCAGCTCCCGACAGGTGGGCGGCTACACCTTC. Its translation: CASSSRQVGGYTF.

As concerns this clonotype: The junction departs from germline at one end; a sequencing error may be responsible. This chain links TRBV10-3 with TRBJ1-2, with D maybe TRBD1 (5 bases). The CDR3 totals 13 residues. Germline assignment: CDR1 ENHRY and CDR2 SYGVKD. The CDR3 spells CTISQGPSGGYTF. The CDR3, as DNA: TGTACCATCAGTCAGGGCCCATCAGGTGGCTACACCTTC.

The V call is TRBV7-2, the J call TRBJ2-4; 7 bases agree with TRBD2. Per the germline V gene, CDR1 is SGHTA and CDR2 is FQGNSA. Trimming removed 0 bases from V and 5 bases from J; junction bases left unmatched: 7. There are 16 residues in the CDR3. The CDR3 region is CASSLARLAAENIQYF. The CDR3 DNA reads as TGTGCCAGCAGCTTAGCGCGCCTAGCGGCCGAAAACATTCAGTACTTC.

This clonotype has ten or more counts. The chain carries TRBV12-3 or TRBV12-4 and TRBJ2-1, with TRBD2 matching 7 bases. After removal of 5 bases from V and 0 bases from J, the junction contained 7 bases not matched to a gene. The CDR3 is 16 amino acids. The CDR3 spells CASSGLDESSYNEQFF. The DNA of the CDR3 is TGTGCCAGCAGTGGACTAGACGAAAGCTCCTACAATGAGCAGTTCTTC.